These 8 T cell receptor beta chains share one sample of origin, sequenced in a study of monozygotic twins with inflammatory bowel disease. One entry per CDR3 protein, without DNA, is what TCRdb gives after re-calling the 5' RACE reads. This specimen shows approximately 400,000 distinct CDR3 sequences; the ten leading clones hold less than 2.5%. Sequencing used blood. The source of these receptors is a human donor with ulcerative colitis or Crohn's disease, or a healthy co-twin of an affected twin (not recorded which).

The V call is TRBV7-2, the J call TRBJ2-3; absent DNA, TCRdb's TRBD2 call cannot be checked. The CDR3 is 15 amino acids. Germline V gene data show CDR1 as SGHTA and CDR2 as FQGNSA. This chain's CDR3 is CASSYRTSERSTQYF.

J is TRBJ1-6 and V is TRBV5-1; the TCRdb call, TRBD1, lacks DNA for checking. The CDR3 is made up of 18 amino acids. Germline V CDR1 and CDR2: SGHRS, YFSETQ. CDR3 amino acids: CASSYGGGGTRLGSPLHF. Complete variable domain (other parts from reference TRBV5-1 and TRBJ1-6): KAGVTQTPRYLIKTRGQQVTLSCSPISGHRSVSWYQQTPGQGLQFLFEYFSETQRNKGNFPGRFSGRQFSNSRSEMNVSTLELGDSALYLCASSYGGGGTRLGSPLHFGNGTRLTVT.

The rearrangement links TRBV28 to TRBJ2-7; TCRdb names TRBD2, which stays unverified in the absence of DNA. Germline V gene data show CDR1 as MDHEN and CDR2 as SYDVKM. CDR3 size: 16 residues. CDR3 residues: CASRPLGIAGHAEQYF. Variable domain in full (rest from reference TRBV28 and TRBJ2-7): DVKVTQSSRYLVKRTGEKVFLECVQDMDHENMFWYRQDPGLGLRLIYFSYDVKMKEKGDIPEGYSVSREKKERFSLILESASTNQTSMYLCASRPLGIAGHAEQYFGPGTRLTVT.

This chain uses TRBV5-1 with TRBJ2-7; TCRdb reports TRBD2, a call that lacks DNA to check it against. In germline, CDR1 is SGHRS, CDR2 YFSETQ. There are 15 residues in the CDR3. CDR3 loop: CASTQEDLPSYEQYF. The complete variable domain, with remaining parts taken from reference TRBV5-1 and TRBJ2-7, reads KAGVTQTPRYLIKTRGQQVTLSCSPISGHRSVSWYQQTPGQGLQFLFEYFSETQRNKGNFPGRFSGRQFSNSRSEMNVSTLELGDSALYLCASTQEDLPSYEQYFGPGTRLTVT.

The chain recombines TRBV5-1 with TRBJ2-2; TCRdb outputs TRBD1, but without DNA this stays unchecked. Germline CDR1 and CDR2: SGHRS and YFSETQ. The CDR3 consists of 15 residues. The CDR3 reads CASSFSRGDTGELFF.

J is TRBJ1-4 and V is TRBV27; the D call from TCRdb, TRBD1, cannot be confirmed without DNA. Germline V gene data show CDR1 as MNHEY and CDR2 as SMNVEV (reference sequence). This CDR3 comprises 15 residues. CDR3 in amino acids: CASSLRGRTGEKLFF.

The V call is TRBV24-1, the J call TRBJ2-1; as DNA is missing, the TRBD1 call by TCRdb cannot be tested. The CDR3 extends over 18 amino acids. CDR1 is KGHDR and CDR2 is SFDVKD in the germline V gene. CDR3: CATSDPNPNRFSYNEQFF.

The chain has TRBV24-1 and TRBJ1-1; TCRdb picks TRBD1, but there is no DNA to check that call. This CDR3 contains 12 residues. CDR1 is KGHDR and CDR2 is SFDVKD in the germline V gene. The chain's CDR3 is CATSDLTGKAFF.